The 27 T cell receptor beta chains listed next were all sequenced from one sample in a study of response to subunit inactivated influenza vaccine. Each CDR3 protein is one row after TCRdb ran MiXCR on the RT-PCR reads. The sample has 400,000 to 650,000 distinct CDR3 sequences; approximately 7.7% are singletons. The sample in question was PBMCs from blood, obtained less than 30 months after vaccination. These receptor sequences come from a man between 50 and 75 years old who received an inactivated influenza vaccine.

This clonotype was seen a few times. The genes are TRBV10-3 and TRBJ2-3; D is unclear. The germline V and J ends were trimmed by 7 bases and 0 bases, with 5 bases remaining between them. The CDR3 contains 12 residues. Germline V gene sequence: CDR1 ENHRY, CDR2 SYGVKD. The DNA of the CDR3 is TGTGCCATCAAGGACAGCACAGATACGCAGTATTTT. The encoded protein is CAIKDSTDTQYF.

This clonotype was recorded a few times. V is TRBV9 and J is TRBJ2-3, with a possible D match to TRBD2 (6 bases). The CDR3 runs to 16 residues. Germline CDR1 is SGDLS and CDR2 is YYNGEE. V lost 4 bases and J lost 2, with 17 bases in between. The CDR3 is CASSLSGVRYTDTQYF. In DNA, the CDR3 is TGTGCCAGCAGCCTGTCGGGAGTGAGGTACACAGATACGCAGTATTTT.

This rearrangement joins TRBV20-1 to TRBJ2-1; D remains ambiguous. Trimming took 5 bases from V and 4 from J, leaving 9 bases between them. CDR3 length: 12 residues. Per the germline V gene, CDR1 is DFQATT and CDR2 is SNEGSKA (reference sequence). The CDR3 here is CSARSTYNEQFF. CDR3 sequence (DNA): TGCAGTGCTCGGTCCACTTACAATGAGCAGTTCTTC.

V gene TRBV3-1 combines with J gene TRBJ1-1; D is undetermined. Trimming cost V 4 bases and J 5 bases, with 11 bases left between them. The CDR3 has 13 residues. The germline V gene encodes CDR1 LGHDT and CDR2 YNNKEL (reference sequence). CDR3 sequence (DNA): TGTGCCAGCAGCCCTCGACACTATACTGAAGCTTTCTTT. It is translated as CASSPRHYTEAFF.

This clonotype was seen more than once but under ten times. The CDR3 DNA reads TGTGCCAGCAGAGGGCAGGGGCCAGATACGCAGTATTTT. Its translation: CASRGQGPDTQYF. The chain has TRBV3-1 and TRBJ2-3, with D perhaps TRBD1 (6 bases). The V gene's germline CDR1 is LGHDT and CDR2 YNNKEL (reference sequence). There are 13 residues in the CDR3. V gave up 6 bases and J gave up 4 bases, with 11 bases separating them.

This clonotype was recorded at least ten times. The CDR3 spells CASSLGPGTGFKEQFF. DNA for the CDR3: TGTGCCAGCAGCTTAGGCCCCGGGACAGGATTTAAAGAGCAGTTCTTC. The chain recombines TRBV13 with TRBJ2-1, with 8 bases fitting TRBD1. The length of the CDR3 is 16 residues. The junction had 11 bases not matched to a gene; V was cut back by 0 bases and J by 10 bases. Germline CDR1 and CDR2: PRHDT and FYEKMQ (reference sequence).

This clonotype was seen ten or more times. As DNA, the CDR3 is TGCGCCAGCAGACCGGGAGATATTACCATCCAAGATTCCTACAATGAGCAGTTCTTC. Protein: CASRPGDITIQDSYNEQFF. This chain connects TRBV4-1 to TRBJ2-1, with a tentative D call TRBD2 (6 bases). CDR1 is MGHRA, CDR2 YSYEKL, per germline. The length of the CDR3 is 19 residues. Deletions cut 6 bases from V and 1 base from J, with 25 bases between.

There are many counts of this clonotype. This chain's CDR3 is CASSLKPWGRSNQPQHF. The CDR3 DNA is TGTGCCAGCAGCTTGAAACCTTGGGGGCGAAGCAATCAGCCCCAGCATTTT. V is TRBV7-8 and J is TRBJ1-5; tentatively, D is TRBD1 (6 bases). From germline, CDR1 is SGHVS and CDR2 FQNEAQ. The CDR3 contains 17 residues. Trimming stripped 3 bases from V and 1 base from J, with 16 bases between.

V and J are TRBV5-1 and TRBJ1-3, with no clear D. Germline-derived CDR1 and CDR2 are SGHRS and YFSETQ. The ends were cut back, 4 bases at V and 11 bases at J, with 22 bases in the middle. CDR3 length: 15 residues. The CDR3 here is CASSPGWEAGIAIYF. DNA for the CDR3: TGCGCCAGCAGCCCCGGATGGGAGGCTGGAATAGCCATATATTTT.

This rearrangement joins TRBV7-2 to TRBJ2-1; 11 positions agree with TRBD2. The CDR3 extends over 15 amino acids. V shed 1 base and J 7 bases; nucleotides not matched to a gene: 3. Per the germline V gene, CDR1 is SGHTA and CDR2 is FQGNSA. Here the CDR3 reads CASSLVAGGRNEQFF. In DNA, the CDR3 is TGTGCCAGCAGCTTAGTAGCGGGAGGGAGGAATGAGCAGTTCTTC.

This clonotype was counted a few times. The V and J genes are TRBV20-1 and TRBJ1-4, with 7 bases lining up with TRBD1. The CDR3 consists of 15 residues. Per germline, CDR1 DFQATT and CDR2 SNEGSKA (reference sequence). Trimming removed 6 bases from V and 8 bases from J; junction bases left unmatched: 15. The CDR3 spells CSAQNRARGKEKLFF. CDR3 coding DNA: TGCAGTGCCCAAAATCGGGCCAGGGGGAAAGAAAAACTGTTTTTT.

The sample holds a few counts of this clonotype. Here the CDR3 DNA reads TGCAGTGCTGTACCGGGACTAGCGGGAAAGAACACCGGGGAGCTGTTTTTT. This gives the protein CSAVPGLAGKNTGELFF. This chain connects TRBV20-1 to TRBJ2-2; 13 bases are a match to TRBD2. Germline CDR1 reads DFQATT; CDR2 reads SNEGSKA (reference sequence). The V and J ends lost 5 bases and 1 base, in that order; junction bases with no gene match: 7. The CDR3 has 17 amino acids.

For the CDR3, the DNA is TGCGCCAGCAGCCAAGATGCGGCTCGGAGGGATCAGTACTTC. It translates to CASSQDAARRDQYF. The chain joins TRBV4-3 to TRBJ2-7, with D possibly being TRBD2 (6 bases). Germline V CDR1 and CDR2: LGHNA, YSLEER. The CDR3 sequence is 14 residues long. The V end was cut by 0 bases, the J end by 10 bases, with 16 bases between.

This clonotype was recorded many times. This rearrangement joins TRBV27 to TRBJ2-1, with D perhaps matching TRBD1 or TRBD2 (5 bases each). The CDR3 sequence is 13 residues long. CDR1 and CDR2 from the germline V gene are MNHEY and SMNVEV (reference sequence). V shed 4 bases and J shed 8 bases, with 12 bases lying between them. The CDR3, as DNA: TGTGCCAGCAGTTCAAGAGGGGCATATGAGCAGTTCTTC. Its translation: CASSSRGAYEQFF.

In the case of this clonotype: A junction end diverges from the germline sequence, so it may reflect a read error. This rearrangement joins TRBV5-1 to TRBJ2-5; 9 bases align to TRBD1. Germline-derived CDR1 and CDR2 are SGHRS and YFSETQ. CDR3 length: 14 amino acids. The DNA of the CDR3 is TGCGGCAGCAGCTTACAGGGGGCGCAAGAGACCCAGTACTTC. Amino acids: CGSSLQGAQETQYF.

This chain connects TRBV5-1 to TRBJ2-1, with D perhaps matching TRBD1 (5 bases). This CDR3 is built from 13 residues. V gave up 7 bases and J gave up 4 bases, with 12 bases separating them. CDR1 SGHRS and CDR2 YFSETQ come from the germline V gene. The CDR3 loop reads CASGAGPYNEQFF. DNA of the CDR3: TGCGCCAGCGGGGCCGGGCCGTACAATGAGCAGTTCTTC.

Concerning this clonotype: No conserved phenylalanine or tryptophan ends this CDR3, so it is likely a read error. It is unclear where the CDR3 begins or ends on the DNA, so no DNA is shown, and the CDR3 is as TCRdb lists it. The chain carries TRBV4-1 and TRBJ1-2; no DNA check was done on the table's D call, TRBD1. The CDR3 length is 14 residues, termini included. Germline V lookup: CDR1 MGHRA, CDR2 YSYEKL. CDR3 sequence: CASSQGRTDGRVIL.

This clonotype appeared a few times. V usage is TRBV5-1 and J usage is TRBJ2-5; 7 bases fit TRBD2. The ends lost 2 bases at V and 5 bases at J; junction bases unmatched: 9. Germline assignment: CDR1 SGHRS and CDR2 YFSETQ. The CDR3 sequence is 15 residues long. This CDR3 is CASSFGSGSGETQYF. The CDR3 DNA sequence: TGCGCCAGCAGCTTTGGTAGCGGGTCGGGGGAGACCCAGTACTTC.

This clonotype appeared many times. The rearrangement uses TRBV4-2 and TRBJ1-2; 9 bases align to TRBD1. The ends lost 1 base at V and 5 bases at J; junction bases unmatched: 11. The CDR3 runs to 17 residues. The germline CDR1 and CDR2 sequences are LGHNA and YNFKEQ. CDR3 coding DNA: TGTGCCAGCAGCCAAGCAATAACAGGGGGCGCGCCTTATGGCTACACCTTC. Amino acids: CASSQAITGGAPYGYTF.

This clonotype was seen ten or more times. This CDR3 reads CSVEPWTIGGTEAFF. In DNA form, the CDR3 reads TGCAGCGTTGAACCCTGGACAATTGGGGGCACTGAAGCTTTCTTT. The chain uses TRBV29-1 and TRBJ1-1; a possible D gene is TRBD1 (5 bases). CDR1 and CDR2 (germline): SQVTM, ANQGSEA. V gave up 2 bases and J gave up 4 bases, with 17 bases separating them. The length of the CDR3 is 15 residues.

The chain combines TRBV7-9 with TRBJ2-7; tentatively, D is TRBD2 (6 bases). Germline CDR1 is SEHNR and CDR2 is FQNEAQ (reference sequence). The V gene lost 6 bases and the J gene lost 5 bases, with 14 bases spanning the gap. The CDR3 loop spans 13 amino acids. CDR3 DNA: TGTGCCAGCAGACCCTCGGGGGTCGACGAGCAGTACTTC. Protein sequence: CASRPSGVDEQYF.

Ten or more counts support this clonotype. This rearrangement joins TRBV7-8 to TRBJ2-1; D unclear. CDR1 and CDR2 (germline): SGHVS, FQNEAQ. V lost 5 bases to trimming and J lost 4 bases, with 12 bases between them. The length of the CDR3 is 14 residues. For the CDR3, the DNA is TGTGCCAGCAGCCCCCTAGGGAATTACAATGAGCAGTTCTTC. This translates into CASSPLGNYNEQFF.

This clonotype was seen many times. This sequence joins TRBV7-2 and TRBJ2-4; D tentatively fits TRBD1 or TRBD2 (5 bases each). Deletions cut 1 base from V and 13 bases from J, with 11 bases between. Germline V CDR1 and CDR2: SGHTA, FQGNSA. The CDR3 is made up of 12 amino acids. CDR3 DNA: TGTGCCAGCAGCTTAGAGAGGGGAAGGCAGTACTTC. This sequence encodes CASSLERGRQYF. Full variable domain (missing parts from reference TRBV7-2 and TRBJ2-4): GAGVSQSPSNKVTEKGKDVELRCDPISGHTALYWYRQSLGQGLEFLIYFQGNSAPDKSGLPSDRFSAERTGGSVSTLTIQRTQQEDSAVYLCASSLERGRQYFGAGTRLSVL.

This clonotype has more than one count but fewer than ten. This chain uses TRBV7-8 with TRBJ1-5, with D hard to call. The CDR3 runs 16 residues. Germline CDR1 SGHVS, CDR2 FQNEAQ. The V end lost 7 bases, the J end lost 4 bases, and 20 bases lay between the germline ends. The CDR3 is CASTPTSGVANQPQHF. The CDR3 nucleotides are TGTGCCAGCACCCCTACTTCGGGAGTAGCAAATCAGCCCCAGCATTTT.

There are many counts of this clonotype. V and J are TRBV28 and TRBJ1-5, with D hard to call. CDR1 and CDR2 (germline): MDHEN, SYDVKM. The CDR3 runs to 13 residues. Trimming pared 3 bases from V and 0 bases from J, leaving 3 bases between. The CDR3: CASSLSSNQPQHF. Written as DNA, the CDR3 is TGTGCCAGCAGTTTGTCTAGCAATCAGCCCCAGCATTTT.

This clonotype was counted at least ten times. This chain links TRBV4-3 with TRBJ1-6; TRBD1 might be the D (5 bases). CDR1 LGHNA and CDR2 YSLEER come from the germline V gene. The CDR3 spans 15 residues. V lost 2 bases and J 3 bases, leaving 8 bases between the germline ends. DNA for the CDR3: TGCGCCAGCAGCCAACACAGGAGCTATAATTCACCCCTCCACTTT. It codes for CASSQHRSYNSPLHF.

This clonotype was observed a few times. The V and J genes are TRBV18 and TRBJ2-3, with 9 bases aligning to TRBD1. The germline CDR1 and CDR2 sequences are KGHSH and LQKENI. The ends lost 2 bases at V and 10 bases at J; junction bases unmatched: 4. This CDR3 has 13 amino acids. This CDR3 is CASSPRDREAQYF. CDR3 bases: TGTGCCAGCTCACCAAGGGACAGGGAGGCGCAGTATTTT.